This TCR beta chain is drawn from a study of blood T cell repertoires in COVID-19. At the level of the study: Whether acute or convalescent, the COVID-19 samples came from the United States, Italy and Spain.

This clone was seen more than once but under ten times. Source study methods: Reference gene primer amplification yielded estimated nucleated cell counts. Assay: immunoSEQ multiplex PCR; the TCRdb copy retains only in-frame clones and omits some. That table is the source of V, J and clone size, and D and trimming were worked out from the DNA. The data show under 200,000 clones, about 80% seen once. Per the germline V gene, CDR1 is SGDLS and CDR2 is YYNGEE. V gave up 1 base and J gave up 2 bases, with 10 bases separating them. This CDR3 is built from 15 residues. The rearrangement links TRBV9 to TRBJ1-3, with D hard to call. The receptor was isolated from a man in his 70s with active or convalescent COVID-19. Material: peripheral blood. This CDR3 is CASSVIGEPGNTIYF. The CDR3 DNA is TGTGCCAGCAGCGTAATCGGGGAGCCTGGAAACACCATATATTTT.